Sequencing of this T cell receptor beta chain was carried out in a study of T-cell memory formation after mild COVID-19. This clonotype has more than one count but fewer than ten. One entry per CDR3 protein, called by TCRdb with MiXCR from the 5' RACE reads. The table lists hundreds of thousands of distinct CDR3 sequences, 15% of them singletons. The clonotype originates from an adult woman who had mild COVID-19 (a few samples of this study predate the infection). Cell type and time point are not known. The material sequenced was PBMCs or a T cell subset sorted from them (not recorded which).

Written as DNA, the CDR3 is TGTGCCAGCAGGGGGGACAAGGCTTTCTTT. Protein product: CASRGDKAFF. The genes are TRBV9 and TRBJ1-1; maybe TRBD1 (6 bases). The CDR3 sequence is 10 residues long. CDR1 SGDLS and CDR2 YYNGEE come from the germline V gene. V was trimmed by 5 bases and J by 11 bases, leaving 10 bases between them.